A single sample gave rise to the 21 T cell receptor beta chains below, sequenced in a study of T cell changes during pregnancy in multiple sclerosis. Libraries were prepared by immunoSEQ multiplex PCR; TCRdb keeps only in-frame clonotypes and omits some of them. The sample carries 80,000 to 100,000 clones, about nine tenths recorded once. The sequenced sample was peripheral blood, obtained in the second trimester of pregnancy. Receptors were obtained from a female donor in good health, enrolled as a control in a pregnancy study.

This chain joins TRBV28 and TRBJ1-2, with D maybe TRBD1 (5 bases). Germline CDR1 is MDHEN and CDR2 is SYDVKM. The CDR3 is made up of 14 amino acids. With 9 bases removed from V and 5 bases from J, the gap between germline ends came to 19 bases. This chain's CDR3 is CASDHWGSIYGYTF. The CDR3, as DNA: TGTGCCAGTGACCATTGGGGCAGCATTTATGGCTACACCTTC.

The rearrangement links TRBV7-9 to TRBJ2-3; 11 nucleotides align to TRBD1. CDR3 length: 16 residues. CDR1 and CDR2 from the germline V gene are SEHNR and FQNEAQ (reference sequence). Trimming removed 3 bases from V and 4 bases from J; junction bases left unmatched: 6. This chain's CDR3 is CASSFPRDRGADTQYF. CDR3 bases: TGTGCCAGCAGCTTCCCCCGGGACAGGGGGGCAGATACGCAGTATTTT.

This rearrangement joins TRBV5-4 to TRBJ2-5; 7 bases are shared with TRBD1. Germline CDR1 is SGHNT and CDR2 is YYREEE (reference sequence). The V gene end was trimmed by 4 bases and the J gene end by 3 bases; junction bases not matched to a gene: 3. This CDR3 is 13 amino acids long. Here the CDR3 DNA reads TGTGCCAGCAGCCCGGGGACAGAAGAGACCCAGTACTTC. This encodes CASSPGTEETQYF.

V and J are TRBV7-8 and TRBJ1-3; D perhaps matches TRBD1 (5 bases). V lost 1 base, J lost 0 bases, and 7 bases lay in between. Germline-derived CDR1 and CDR2 are SGHVS and FQNEAQ. The CDR3 runs 15 residues. The CDR3 sequence: CASSLGQSSGNTIYF. CDR3 nucleotide sequence: TGTGCCAGCAGCTTAGGACAGTCCTCTGGAAACACCATATATTTT.

The chain couples TRBV5-1 to TRBJ1-2; tentatively, D is TRBD1 (5 bases). Trimming removed 0 bases from V and 1 base from J, with 10 bases in between. Germline V gene data show CDR1 as SGHRS and CDR2 as YFSETQ. The CDR3 consists of 15 residues. In DNA, the CDR3 is TGCGCCAGCAGCTTGGTGCAGGGTAATAACTATGGCTACACCTTC. It encodes CASSLVQGNNYGYTF.

This chain joins TRBV7-9 and TRBJ1-2; maybe TRBD1 (6 bases). Per the germline V gene, CDR1 is SEHNR and CDR2 is FQNEAQ (reference sequence). Trimming took 5 bases from V and 5 from J, leaving 15 bases between them. CDR3 length equals 14 residues. CDR3 nucleotides: TGTGCCAGCAGCCGCGAGGGGGTCTTGTATGGCTACACCTTC. Translation: CASSREGVLYGYTF.

This clone came up once. The V and J genes are TRBV19 and TRBJ1-6; TRBD1 matches 7 bases. The CDR3 totals 14 residues. V was pared by 9 bases and J by 10 bases, with 12 bases of the junction left unmatched. CDR1 LNHDA and CDR2 SQIVND come from the germline V gene (reference sequence). CDR3 DNA sequence: TGTGCCAGCGATGGGGGGCAGGGGGTCTCACCCCTCCACTTT. This codes for CASDGGQGVSPLHF.

V usage is TRBV25-1 and J usage is TRBJ2-7, with 7 bases that match TRBD1. V lost 4 bases to trimming and J lost 2 bases; unmatched junction nucleotides: 2. The CDR3 runs to 13 residues. The V gene's germline CDR1 is MGHDK and CDR2 SYGVNS. The CDR3 nucleotides are TGTGCCAGCAGTGGACAGGGAACCTACGAGCAGTACTTC. Translating it yields CASSGQGTYEQYF.

The rearrangement joins TRBV6-6 to TRBJ2-5; D is undetermined. The CDR3 consists of 15 residues. The germline V gene has CDR1 MNHNY and CDR2 SVGAGI (reference sequence). V lost 2 bases to trimming and J lost 2 bases, with 12 bases between them. DNA for the CDR3: TGTGCCAGCAGTTACGGCAACCAACTACAAGAGACCCAGTACTTC. Its translation is CASSYGNQLQETQYF.

The genes are TRBV28 and TRBJ1-2; 8 bases match TRBD1. Germline values: CDR1 MDHEN, CDR2 SYDVKM. The CDR3 runs to 16 residues. The CDR3 loop reads CGAAETGQGQYDGYTF. CDR3 DNA: TGTGGGGCGGCGGAAACAGGACAGGGACAATACGATGGCTACACCTTC.

The rearrangement links TRBV28 to TRBJ1-5; 7 positions agree with TRBD1. This CDR3 comprises 13 residues. V lost 4 bases to trimming and J lost 7 bases; unmatched junction nucleotides: 4. The germline V gene encodes CDR1 MDHEN and CDR2 SYDVKM. CDR3 protein: CASSSDRVQPQHF. The CDR3 nucleotides are TGTGCCAGCAGTTCCGACAGGGTCCAGCCCCAGCATTTT.

The chain combines TRBV28 with TRBJ1-2, with unresolved D. V dropped 6 bases and J dropped 5 bases, with 7 bases sitting between them. Per germline, CDR1 MDHEN and CDR2 SYDVKM. CDR3 length: 11 amino acids. CDR3 sequence: CASRPGYGYTF. The CDR3 DNA follows: TGTGCCAGCAGGCCCGGGTATGGCTACACCTTC.

The rearrangement links TRBV10-1 to TRBJ2-7; a weak D match, TRBD1 (6 bases). V was trimmed by 8 bases and J by 3 bases, leaving 23 bases between them. The CDR3 runs 16 residues. Per germline, CDR1 WNHNN and CDR2 SYGVQD (reference sequence). CDR3 DNA: TGCGCCAGCTCAAGACAGGAACGCTATGCTTACTACGAGCAGTACTTC. Amino acids: CASSRQERYAYYEQYF.

This clone was seen a single time. The CDR3 is CAISEKGQGAFGYTF. The CDR3 region has the DNA TGTGCCATCAGTGAGAAAGGACAGGGGGCTTTTGGCTACACCTTC. This rearrangement joins TRBV10-3 to TRBJ1-2; 11 bases agree with TRBD1. CDR3 size: 15 residues. Germline V lookup: CDR1 ENHRY, CDR2 SYGVKD. V was clipped by 2 bases and J by 7 bases; unmatched bases: 6.

The count of this clone is one. The rearrangement links TRBV2 to TRBJ1-5; no definite D call. Trimming removed 3 bases from V and 1 base from J, with 13 bases in between. Germline V CDR1 and CDR2: SNHLY, FYNNEI. The CDR3 runs 16 residues. DNA of the CDR3: TGTGCCAGCAGTGATGTTGTCATTCAGAGCAATCAGCCCCAGCATTTT. This translates into CASSDVVIQSNQPQHF.

This clone appeared a single time. CDR3 protein: CASSPLSGFTDTQYF. DNA for the CDR3: TGTGCCAGCTCACCACTCTCGGGATTCACAGATACGCAGTATTTT. The V and J genes are TRBV18 and TRBJ2-3; tentatively, D is TRBD2 (5 bases). Trimming took 1 base from V and 2 from J, leaving 10 bases between them. The CDR3 sequence is 15 residues long. Germline lookup yields CDR1 KGHSH and CDR2 LQKENI.

This chain joins TRBV19 and TRBJ1-2, with 7 positions matching TRBD1. The CDR3 loop spans 16 amino acids. The J segment lost 0 bases and the V segment lost 7 bases, leaving 11 bases of the junction unmatched. Germline V gene sequence: CDR1 LNHDA, CDR2 SQIVND (reference sequence). Here the CDR3 reads CASTDPGTAPNYGYTF. The CDR3 DNA sequence: TGTGCCAGTACGGACCCCGGGACAGCCCCTAACTATGGCTACACCTTC.

The DNA for the CDR3 is TGTGCCTGGAGTGGAAGCGGTGAGCAGTTCTTC. Residues: CAWSGSGEQFF. The gene calls are TRBV30 and TRBJ2-1; TRBD2 might be the D (5 bases). The CDR3 has 11 amino acids. The V gene's germline CDR1 is GTSNPN and CDR2 SVGIG (reference sequence). Trimming cost V 1 base and J 9 bases, with 7 bases left between them.

The chain employs TRBV14 and TRBJ1-1, with D tentatively TRBD1 (6 bases). CDR3 length: 14 amino acids. V was pared by 4 bases and J by 2 bases, with 11 bases between. Germline CDR1 is SGHDN and CDR2 is FVKESK. The CDR3: CASSPIGGNTEAFF. CDR3 sequence (DNA): TGTGCCAGCAGCCCGATAGGGGGAAACACTGAAGCTTTCTTT.

The rearrangement links TRBV29-1 to TRBJ1-3, with TRBD1 matching over 8 bases. This CDR3 spans 16 amino acids. CDR1 and CDR2 from the germline V gene are SQVTM and ANQGSEA. V shed 7 bases and J 0 bases; nucleotides not matched to a gene: 11. This CDR3 is CSARTATGGSGNTIYF. CDR3 sequence (DNA): TGCAGCGCCCGGACCGCAACAGGGGGCTCTGGAAACACCATATATTTT.

As concerns this clone: The same CDR3 arises from other DNA sequences in this sample as well. V usage is TRBV28 and J usage is TRBJ1-4, with 9 bases matching TRBD1. Looked up from germline, CDR1 is MDHEN and CDR2 is SYDVKM. The CDR3 loop spans 14 amino acids. The trim removed 4 bases at V and 8 bases at J, leaving 5 bases unmatched. The CDR3: CASSSGQGREKLFF. In nucleotides, the CDR3 is TGTGCCAGCAGTTCTGGACAGGGGAGGGAAAAACTGTTTTTT.